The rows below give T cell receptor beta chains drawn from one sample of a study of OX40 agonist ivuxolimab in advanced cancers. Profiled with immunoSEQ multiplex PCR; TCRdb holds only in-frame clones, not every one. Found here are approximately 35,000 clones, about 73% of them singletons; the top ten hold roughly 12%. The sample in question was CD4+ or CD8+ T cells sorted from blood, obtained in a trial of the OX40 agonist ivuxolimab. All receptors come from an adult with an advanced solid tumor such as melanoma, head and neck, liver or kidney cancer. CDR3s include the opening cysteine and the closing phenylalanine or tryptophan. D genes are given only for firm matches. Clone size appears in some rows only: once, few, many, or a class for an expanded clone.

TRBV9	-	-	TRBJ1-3	CASSPSPRGRTGNTIYF	TGTGCCAGCAGCCCCTCTCCGCGAGGGAGGACTGGAAACACCATATATTTT
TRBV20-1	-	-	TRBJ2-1	CSAAPASEQFF	TGCAGTGCGGCCCCCGCAAGTGAGCAGTTCTTC
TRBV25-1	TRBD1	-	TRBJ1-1	CASSDTGGSVNTEAFF	TGTGCCAGCAGTGACACAGGGGGCTCGGTGAACACTGAAGCTTTCTTT
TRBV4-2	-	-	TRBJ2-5	CASSQDMAETQYF	TGTGCCAGCAGCCAAGATATGGCAGAGACCCAGTACTTC
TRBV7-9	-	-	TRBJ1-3	CASSFSGAGNTIYF	TGTGCCAGCAGCTTCTCTGGGGCTGGAAACACCATATATTTT
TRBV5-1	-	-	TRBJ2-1	CASEGHHEQFF	TGCGCCAGCGAAGGGCACCATGAGCAGTTCTTC
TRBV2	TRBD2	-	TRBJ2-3	CASSVGTNTDTQYF	TGTGCCAGCAGTGTAGGGACTAACACAGATACGCAGTATTTT
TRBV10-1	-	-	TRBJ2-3	CASSGRTDGTRADTQYF	TGCGCCAGCAGTGGCCGGACGGACGGAACCCGGGCAGATACGCAGTATTTT
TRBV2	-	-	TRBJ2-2	CASRGRFNTGELFF	TGTGCCAGCAGGGGACGCTTTAACACCGGGGAGCTGTTTTTT
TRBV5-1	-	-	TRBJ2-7	CASSLASTGYDEQYF	TGCGCCAGCAGCTTGGCCTCTACGGGATATGACGAGCAGTACTTC
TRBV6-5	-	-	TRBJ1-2	CASSYSPGIVYGYTF	TGTGCCAGCAGTTACTCCCCGGGGATTGTCTATGGCTACACCTTC
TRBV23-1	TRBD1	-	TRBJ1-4	CASSREGAREKLFF	TGCGCCAGCAGTCGAGAGGGGGCGCGTGAAAAACTGTTTTTT
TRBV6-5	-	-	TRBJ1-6	CASSYSYRADSPLHF	TGTGCCAGCAGTTACTCGTACAGGGCCGATTCACCCCTCCACTTT
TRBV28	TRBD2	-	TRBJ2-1	CASRHNLGGGFYNEQFF	TGTGCCAGCAGACATAACCTGGGCGGGGGGTTCTACAATGAGCAGTTCTTC
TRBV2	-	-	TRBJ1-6	CASRDTGYGNSPLHF	TGTGCCAGCAGGGATACAGGTTATGGAAATTCACCCCTCCACTTT
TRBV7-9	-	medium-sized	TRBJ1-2	CASSFSSGTNYGYTF	TGTGCCAGCAGCTTTTCGAGCGGGACGAACTATGGCTACACCTTC
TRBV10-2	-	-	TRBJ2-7	CASSEDHYEQYF	TGCGCCAGCAGTGAGGATCACTACGAGCAGTACTTC